This T cell receptor beta chain is drawn from a study of CD8 T cells in Susac syndrome. Study-wide findings and caveats: As acknowledged by the study, its TCR sequencing and HLA analysis included a relatively small number of individuals.

Details on this clonotype: Its antigen remains unknown.

Random hexamers were used to reverse transcribe about 0.5 to 1 ug of RNA. An immunoSEQ multiplex PCR generated amplified TCR beta CDR3 products spanning 54 Vbeta and 13 Jbeta. Each CDR3 protein is one row after TCRdb ran MiXCR on the immunoSEQ multiplex PCR reads. The repertoire holds 100,000 or so distinct CDR3 sequences, with less than 95% as singletons. The source of this sequence is a human donor in good health. The sequenced sample consisted of CD8+ T cells from PBMCs.

The CDR3 coding sequence is TGCAGCGCCCGGGGGGGGACAGGGGGCACTGAAGCTTTCTTT. Amino acids: CSARGGTGGTEAFF. The J gene is TRBJ1-1, the V gene TRBV29-1; 11 bases are a match to TRBD1. The germline V gene encodes CDR1 SQVTM and CDR2 ANQGSEA. J was trimmed by 4 bases and V by 7 bases; bases with no gene match: 8. CDR3 length equals 14 residues.